The 15 T cell receptor beta chains presented below share a single source sample, sequenced in a study of OX40 agonist ivuxolimab in advanced cancers. Produced via immunoSEQ multiplex PCR; TCRdb's table is partial and in-frame only. The sample consists of about 39,000 clones, about 93% of them appearing once. The specimen comprised CD4+ or CD8+ T cells sorted from blood, sampled in a trial of the OX40 agonist ivuxolimab. The origin of the receptors is an adult with an advanced solid tumor such as melanoma, head and neck, liver or kidney cancer.

The J gene is TRBJ2-3, the V gene TRBV28, with a tentative D call TRBD2 (5 bases). The CDR3 loop spans 11 amino acids. Trimming shortened V by 8 bases and J by 3 bases, and 6 bases separated the two germline ends. Germline V gene data show CDR1 as MDHEN and CDR2 as SYDVKM. The CDR3 sequence: CASGSTDTQYF. DNA of the CDR3: TGTGCCAGCGGGAGTACAGATACGCAGTATTTT.

This clone is a singleton in its sample. The V gene is TRBV7-8, the J gene TRBJ2-1; maybe TRBD2 (6 bases). Germline-derived CDR1 and CDR2 are SGHVS and FQNEAQ. This CDR3 region has 15 residues. The V and J ends lost 7 bases and 5 bases respectively, with 18 bases between them. DNA for the CDR3: TGTGCCAGCACCCCCCGGAGGGTCGAAGACAATGAGCAGTTCTTC. Amino acids: CASTPRRVEDNEQFF.

The DNA of the CDR3 is TGCGCCAGCAGCTTGTACTACCAAGAGACCCAGTACTTC. Translation gives CASSLYYQETQYF. The chain uses TRBV5-1 and TRBJ2-5; D is unclear. CDR3 size: 13 residues. V lost 1 base, J lost 0 bases, and 4 bases lay in between. Germline CDR1 SGHRS, CDR2 YFSETQ.

The V gene is TRBV4-3, the J gene TRBJ2-5; D might be TRBD1 (5 bases). The J call could be wrong; TRBJ2-7 is a better fit for the DNA end. The CDR3 sequence is 14 residues long. Germline CDR1 is LGHNA and CDR2 is YSLEER. The CDR3 DNA follows: TGCGCCAGCAGCCAAACCTTAGGGGACTACGAGCAGTACTTC. Translation gives CASSQTLGDYEQYF.

CDR3 coding DNA: TGTGCCAGCAGCTTAACCAACACTGAAGCTTTCTTT. This sequence encodes CASSLTNTEAFF. This chain connects TRBV11-3 to TRBJ1-1, with D unresolved. Looked up from germline, CDR1 is SGHNT and CDR2 is YENEEA. Between the trimmed V and J ends, which lost 2 bases and 2 bases, there was a span of 3 bases. This CDR3 is built from 12 residues.

The J gene is TRBJ2-3, the V gene TRBV7-6; D remains unclear. Trimming took 1 base from V and 1 from J, leaving 21 bases between them. The CDR3 is 19 residues long. Germline V gene sequence: CDR1 SGHVS, CDR2 FNYEAQ. The CDR3 bases are TGTGCCAGCAGCTTAGGTAGTCCGCCGCCTAGTGGACGCACAGATACGCAGTATTTT. The encoded protein is CASSLGSPPPSGRTDTQYF.

This chain uses TRBV5-1 with TRBJ2-1; 7 nucleotides align to TRBD2. With V trimmed by 1 base and J by 3 bases, 4 bases remained unmatched. This CDR3 has 15 residues. Germline CDR1 is SGHRS and CDR2 is YFSETQ. The CDR3 DNA sequence: TGCGCCAGCAGCTTGCCGGGAGGCCACTACAATGAGCAGTTCTTC. Translated, it gives CASSLPGGHYNEQFF. The entire variable domain, with the rest obtained from reference TRBV5-1 and TRBJ2-1, is as follows: KAGVTQTPRYLIKTRGQQVTLSCSPISGHRSVSWYQQTPGQGLQFLFEYFSETQRNKGNFPGRFSGRQFSNSRSEMNVSTLELGDSALYLCASSLPGGHYNEQFFGPGTRLTVL.

The chain is built from TRBV9 and TRBJ2-7; TRBD2 agrees at 11 bases. The CDR3 runs to 15 residues. V was pared by 4 bases and J by 3 bases, with 6 bases of the junction left unmatched. Germline loops: CDR1 SGDLS, CDR2 YYNGEE. CDR3 in amino acids: CASSPTGLAVYEQYF. In DNA, the CDR3 is TGTGCCAGCAGCCCGACGGGACTAGCGGTCTACGAGCAGTACTTC.

The chain combines TRBV7-9 with TRBJ1-5, with D maybe TRBD1 (5 bases). CDR3 length equals 14 residues. The V gene lost 5 bases and the J gene lost 4 bases, with 12 bases spanning the gap. CDR1 and CDR2 (germline): SEHNR, FQNEAQ (reference sequence). Here the CDR3 reads CASSLPGPNQPQHF. The CDR3 nucleotides are TGTGCCAGCAGCCTTCCGGGACCTAATCAGCCCCAGCATTTT.

The J gene is TRBJ2-1, the V gene TRBV27; 16 nucleotides line up with TRBD2. Germline assignment: CDR1 MNHEY and CDR2 SMNVEV (reference sequence). The CDR3 loop spans 19 amino acids. After removal of 5 bases from V and 6 bases from J, the junction contained 13 bases not matched to a gene. The DNA for the CDR3 is TGTGCCAGCAGTACCGGGACTAGCGGGAGGGGGGACTACTTCAATGAGCAGTTCTTC. This encodes CASSTGTSGRGDYFNEQFF.

The gene calls are TRBV19 and TRBJ1-3; tentatively, D is TRBD1 (6 bases). V gave up 3 bases and J gave up 1 base, with 10 bases separating them. CDR1 LNHDA and CDR2 SQIVND come from the germline V gene (reference sequence). The CDR3 extends over 15 amino acids. CDR3: CASSMDSWSGNTIYF. CDR3 in DNA: TGTGCCAGTAGTATGGACAGCTGGTCTGGAAACACCATATATTTT.

The rearrangement uses TRBV19 and TRBJ1-5; possible D gene TRBD1, 5 bases. The CDR3 totals 16 residues. V was clipped by 1 base and J by 3 bases, with 13 bases between them. Germline lookup yields CDR1 LNHDA and CDR2 SQIVND (reference sequence). Here the CDR3 DNA reads TGTGCCAGTAGTATAGTATTCAGGGAATCCAATCAGCCCCAGCATTTT. As protein: CASSIVFRESNQPQHF.

The CDR3: CASRLQGGSYGYTF. In DNA, the CDR3 is TGTGCCAGCAGGCTCCAGGGAGGGTCCTATGGCTACACCTTC. This chain connects TRBV6-5 to TRBJ1-2; possibly TRBD1 for D (5 bases). V shed 6 bases and J shed 4 bases, with 15 bases lying between them. This CDR3 is built from 14 residues. CDR1 is MNHEY, CDR2 SVGAGI, per germline.

The CDR3 coding sequence is TGCGCCAGCAGGATTGCGGGGGACGACGAGCAGTACTTC. Amino acids: CASRIAGDDEQYF. V gene TRBV5-1 combines with J gene TRBJ2-7; 7 positions agree with TRBD2. Trimming at V came to 5 bases and at J to 5 bases, leaving 7 bases not matched to a gene. The germline V gene has CDR1 SGHRS and CDR2 YFSETQ. CDR3 length: 13 amino acids. The full variable domain, in which reference TRBV5-1 and TRBJ2-7 provide the parts outside the CDR3, is KAGVTQTPRYLIKTRGQQVTLSCSPISGHRSVSWYQQTPGQGLQFLFEYFSETQRNKGNFPGRFSGRQFSNSRSEMNVSTLELGDSALYLCASRIAGDDEQYFGPGTRLTVT.

The genes are TRBV21-1 and TRBJ2-7; TRBD2 is the table's D call and was not checked against the DNA. TRBV21-1 is deemed a pseudogene. The CDR3 is made up of 18 amino acids. The CDR3 region is CASSKVEETSGFTYEQYF. The CDR3 DNA reads as TGTGCCAGCAGCAAAGTGGAGGAGACTAGCGGGTTTACCTACGAGCAGTACTTC.